The clone carrying this T cell receptor (beta chain) is a singleton in its sample. Germline CDR1 GTSNPN, CDR2 SVGIG (reference sequence). The CDR3 sequence is 19 residues long. After removal of 0 bases from V and 0 bases from J, the junction contained 10 bases not matched to a gene. In the original analysis: Amplified reference gene primers provided the basis for estimating nucleated cell counts. Data came from immunoSEQ multiplex PCR; TCRdb stores just in-frame clones and leaves some out. For V, J and clone size, that table is used; D and trimming come from the DNA. The repertoire has 100,000 or so clones, 84% of them found once; the top ten carry 4.5%. The data stem from a study of blood T cell repertoires in COVID-19. Overall study: Acute and convalescent COVID-19 specimens originated in the United States, Italy and Spain. The analysed material was cDNA or gDNA that came from T cells, B-cell-depleted T cells, or PBMCs.

The material sequenced was peripheral blood. The chain is built from TRBV30 and TRBJ1-5, with TRBD1 matching over 11 bases. The receptor was isolated from a human donor in a cohort sampled during active COVID-19. The CDR3 DNA reads TGTGCCTGGAGTGTACTCCGGACAGGGGGCGGCTATAGCAATCAGCCCCAGCATTTT. It yields the protein CAWSVLRTGGGYSNQPQHF.